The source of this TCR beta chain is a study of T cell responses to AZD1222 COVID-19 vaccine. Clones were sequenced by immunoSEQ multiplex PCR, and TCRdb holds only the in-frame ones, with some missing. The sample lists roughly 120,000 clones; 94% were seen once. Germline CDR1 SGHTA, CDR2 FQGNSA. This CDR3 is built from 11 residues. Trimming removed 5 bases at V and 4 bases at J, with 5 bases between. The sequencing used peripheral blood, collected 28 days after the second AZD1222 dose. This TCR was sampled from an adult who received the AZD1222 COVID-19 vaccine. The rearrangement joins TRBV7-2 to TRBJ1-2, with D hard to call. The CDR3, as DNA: TGTGCCAGCAGCCCGTCCTATGGCTACACCTTC. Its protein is CASSPSYGYTF. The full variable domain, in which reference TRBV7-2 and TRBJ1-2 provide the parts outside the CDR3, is GAGVSQSPSNKVTEKGKDVELRCDPISGHTALYWYRQSLGQGLEFLIYFQGNSAPDKSGLPSDRFSAERTGGSVSTLTIQRTQQEDSAVYLCASSPSYGYTFGSGTRLTVV.